This TCR beta chain comes out of a study of early T cells in non-severe SARS-CoV-2 infection. The V and J ends lost 1 base and 2 bases respectively, with 7 bases between them. Per the germline V gene, CDR1 is KGHSH and CDR2 is LQKENI. CDR3 length: 14 residues. In the library, individual cDNA molecules carried attached unique molecular identifiers. TCRdb recomputed calls from the 5' RACE reads with MiXCR, one row per CDR3 protein. The sample shows about 36,000 distinct CDR3 sequences, 5.3% of them seen only once. The sequenced sample consisted of whole blood. This chain connects TRBV18 to TRBJ2-3, with D perhaps being TRBD1 or TRBD2 (5 bases each). This receptor was taken from an adult who was a healthcare worker with PCR-confirmed SARS-CoV-2 infection or an uninfected control (not recorded which). The CDR3 here is CASSPRGTTDTQYF. In DNA form, the CDR3 reads TGTGCCAGCTCACCACGGGGGACCACAGATACGCAGTATTTT.